The present entry profiles one TCR beta chain with its context. The antigen remains unidentified. Input for naive CD8 libraries was about 18,000 to 1,100,000 sorted cells; the RNA fraction used was 10%, 30% or 50%. Naive CD8 T cells were sorted as CD8+CD4-CCR7+CD45RA+. The sample belongs to a study of molecular identifiers for immune sequencing clone quantification. Germline V gives CDR1 LGHNA, CDR2 YSLEER. Unmatched junction bases numbered 4, after V lost 0 bases and J lost 3 bases. The CDR3 is 16 amino acids. Overall study findings and caveats: Over 97% of effector molecules, but under 1% in naive cells, were held by clones with more than 20 RNA copies.

Methods described previously, with TCR primers listed, were used for bulk TCR libraries. From the PCR reads, TCRdb called clonotypes with MiXCR, one entry per CDR3 protein. The table has some 590,000 distinct CDR3 sequences, roughly 23% seen once. Input material: naive CD8+ T cells from blood, with Jurkat cell RNA spiked in. Subset given: FACS-sorted CD8+CD4-CCR7+CD45RA+ naive T cells. J is TRBJ2-7 and V is TRBV4-3; 11 nucleotides match TRBD1. This sequence was found in a human donor in good health. Some libraries in this study had Jurkat cell RNA spiked in. The CDR3 DNA reads TGCGCCAGCAGCCAAGACGCGGGACAGGGGGTCTACGAGCAGTACTTC. Translation gives CASSQDAGQGVYEQYF.